This T cell receptor (beta chain) emerged from a study of cytomegalovirus exposure and HLA in healthy donors. CDR1 and CDR2 (germline): MDHEN, SYDVKM. This CDR3 is 14 amino acids long. V was trimmed by 6 bases and J by 7 bases, leaving 16 bases between them. Regarding this clone: Its antigen remains unknown.

Study-wide findings and caveats: A cluster of highly shared sequence variants was likely a sequencing artifact. According to the study, 180 or so TCR beta chains were cytomegalovirus-associated.

Both 60 Vbeta primers and 13 Jbeta primers went into the PCR. Some clones are missing from TCRdb's copy, which holds only in-frame ones; the method was immunoSEQ multiplex PCR. Found here are 130,000 or so clones, approximately 70% of them singletons; the top ten hold roughly 1.4%. Specimen: PBMCs. This chain links TRBV28 with TRBJ1-5; D remains ambiguous. The receptor's source is a man younger than 35 in good health and CMV-seronegative. The CDR3 here is CASSPTLRFQPQHF. The CDR3 DNA sequence: TGTGCCAGCAGCCCAACCTTGAGGTTCCAGCCCCAGCATTTT.